The rows below give T cell receptor beta chains drawn from one sample of a study of blood T cell repertoires in COVID-19. Profiled with immunoSEQ multiplex PCR; TCRdb holds only in-frame clones, not every one. The sample has 250,000 to 350,000 clones, 75% to 90% seen once. Input material: peripheral blood. Every receptor here comes from a man younger than 45 with acute or convalescent COVID-19. Both conserved end residues are part of each CDR3. The D gene is left open where the match is weak. Only part of the rows carry a size: once, few, many, or a class if the clone is expanded.

TRBJ1-5 | TRBV6-2/TRBV6-3 | NA | NA | CASSYIRGIRANQPQHF
TRBJ1-2 | TRBV19 | NA | NA | CASSPGGGNDGYTF
TRBJ2-7 | TRBV27 | NA | TRBD2 | CASSSYGTSAVYEQYF
TRBJ2-7 | TRBV6-2/TRBV6-3 | once | TRBD2 | CASSYFLGSSGDEQYF
TRBJ1-2 | TRBV3-1/TRBV3-2 | NA | TRBD1 | CASSWRNRGVGGYTF
TRBJ1-2 | TRBV11-3 | NA | TRBD1 | CASSLVIMDRGSSENGYTF
TRBJ1-2 | TRBV20-1 | NA | TRBD1 | CSAPDRGGYTF
TRBJ1-1 | TRBV5-5 | NA | NA | CASSSLPRYTEAFF
TRBJ2-7 | TRBV7-6 | NA | NA | CASSLDLYRGRSSYEQYF
TRBJ1-4 | TRBV7-9 | many | NA | CASSSEGVGTKLFF